One and the same sample provided the 27 T cell receptor beta chains below, sequenced in a study of cytomegalovirus exposure and HLA in healthy donors. Researchers ran the PCR with 60 Vbeta and 13 Jbeta primers. Generated by immunoSEQ multiplex PCR, the TCRdb table keeps only in-frame clones and is missing some. The sample lists approximately 200,000 clones; 65% to 80% were seen once. Sequencing input: PBMCs. The source is a man aged 25-40 years in good health and CMV-seropositive.

The rearrangement uses TRBV6-1 and TRBJ2-4; a weak D match, TRBD1 (6 bases). CDR3 size: 16 residues. Germline lookup yields CDR1 MNHNS and CDR2 SASEGT. V lost 1 base, J lost 2 bases, and 12 bases lay in between. For the CDR3, the DNA is TGTGCCAGCAGTGAAGGGGGGCGGAGGACCAAAAACATTCAGTACTTC. It encodes CASSEGGRRTKNIQYF.

The V call is TRBV9, the J call TRBJ2-3; D remains unclear. The CDR3 consists of 13 residues. Per germline, CDR1 SGDLS and CDR2 YYNGEE. The germline V and J ends were trimmed by 3 bases and 6 bases, with 11 bases remaining between them. This chain's CDR3 is CASSATRWDTQYF. The CDR3 DNA is TGTGCCAGCAGCGCCACGAGGTGGGATACGCAGTATTTT. Filled out from reference TRBV9 and TRBJ2-3, the complete variable domain reads DSGVTQTPKHLITATGQRVTLRCSPRSGDLSVYWYQQSLDQGLQFLIQYYNGEERAKGNILERFSAQQFPDLHSELNLSSLELGDSALYFCASSATRWDTQYFGPGTRLTVL.

The rearrangement links TRBV12-5 to TRBJ2-5; possible D gene TRBD1, 5 bases. V gave up 1 base and J gave up 5 bases, with 11 bases separating them. Germline V lookup: CDR1 LGHNT, CDR2 FRNRAP. The CDR3 has 14 residues. DNA of the CDR3: TGTGCTAGTGGTTTGGGACAGTGGAAGGAGACCCAGTACTTC. It is translated as CASGLGQWKETQYF. Looking up the rest from reference TRBV12-5 and TRBJ2-5 gives the full variable domain: DARVTQTPRHKVTEMGQEVTMRCQPILGHNTVFWYRQTMMQGLELLAYFRNRAPLDDSGMPKDRFSAEMPDATLATLKIQPSEPRDSAVYFCASGLGQWKETQYFGPGTRLLVL.

Here the CDR3 DNA reads TGTGCCAGCAGCACCCGACAGGGGGACTCCTACGAGCAGTACTTC. As protein: CASSTRQGDSYEQYF. The chain is built from TRBV7-2 and TRBJ2-7, with 9 bases matching TRBD1. The germline CDR1 and CDR2 sequences are SGHTA and FQGNSA. This CDR3 contains 15 residues. V shed 5 bases, J shed 0 bases, and the junction held 5 bases outside the gene matches.

This sequence joins TRBV9 and TRBJ2-5, with 7 bases aligning to TRBD1. The CDR3 consists of 14 residues. The V segment lost 4 bases and the J segment 2 bases; nucleotides outside the gene matches: 5. Germline-derived CDR1 and CDR2 are SGDLS and YYNGEE. The CDR3: CASSTHRGQETQYF. The DNA of the CDR3 is TGTGCCAGCAGCACCCACAGGGGACAAGAGACCCAGTACTTC.

The chain joins TRBV25-1 to TRBJ2-3; D is ambiguous. The ends were cut back, 3 bases at V and 2 bases at J, with 9 bases in the middle. Germline assignment: CDR1 MGHDK and CDR2 SYGVNS. The CDR3 totals 14 residues. CDR3 in amino acids: CASSDFDSTDTQYF. Here the CDR3 DNA reads TGTGCCAGCAGTGACTTCGACTCCACAGATACGCAGTATTTT. Supplemented by reference TRBV25-1 and TRBJ2-3, the full variable domain reads EADIYQTPRYLVIGTGKKITLECSQTMGHDKMYWYQQDPGMELHLIHYSYGVNSTEKGDLSSESTVSRIRTEHFPLTLESARPSHTSQYLCASSDFDSTDTQYFGPGTRLTVL.

This rearrangement joins TRBV12-5 to TRBJ1-1; a weak D match, TRBD1 (6 bases). This CDR3 spans 14 amino acids. From germline, CDR1 is LGHNT and CDR2 FRNRAP. The V end was cut by 7 bases, the J end by 2 bases, with 14 bases between. The CDR3 sequence: CASAPGDTNTEAFF. In DNA, the CDR3 is TGTGCTAGTGCCCCAGGGGATACTAACACTGAAGCTTTCTTT. Drawing the rest from reference TRBV12-5 and TRBJ1-1, the complete variable domain is DARVTQTPRHKVTEMGQEVTMRCQPILGHNTVFWYRQTMMQGLELLAYFRNRAPLDDSGMPKDRFSAEMPDATLATLKIQPSEPRDSAVYFCASAPGDTNTEAFFGQGTRLTVV.

Of note for this clone: A junction end diverges from the germline sequence, so it may reflect a read error. V is TRBV13 and J is TRBJ2-7, with TRBD2 identical over 10 bases. CDR1 is PRHDT and CDR2 is FYEKMQ in the germline V gene (reference sequence). The CDR3 loop spans 18 amino acids. This chain's CDR3 is CASSVGGGTSVLPYEQYF. The CDR3 coding sequence is TGTGCCAGCAGCGTAGGAGGCGGGACTAGCGTCTTACCCTACGAGCAGTACTTC.

The V and J genes are TRBV4-3 and TRBJ1-2, with TRBD1 matching 7 bases. Germline trimming cut 0 bases from V and 3 bases from J; bases unmatched to any gene: 4. The CDR3 covers 15 residues. The germline CDR1 and CDR2 sequences are LGHNA and YSLEER. Here the CDR3 reads CASSQDVGTDYGYTF. The CDR3, as DNA: TGCGCCAGCAGCCAAGATGTCGGGACAGACTATGGCTACACCTTC.

The chain carries TRBV7-3 and TRBJ2-2, with D maybe TRBD1 (6 bases). This CDR3 is built from 17 residues. The ends were cut back, 2 bases at V and 6 bases at J, with 19 bases in the middle. Germline V lookup: CDR1 SGHTA, CDR2 FQGTGA. CDR3 amino acids: CASSLDQTGWRSGELFF. In nucleotides, the CDR3 is TGTGCCAGCAGCTTAGATCAGACAGGATGGAGGTCCGGGGAGCTGTTTTTT. Combining the CDR3 with reference TRBV7-3 and TRBJ2-2 gives the whole variable domain GAGVSQTPSNKVTEKGKYVELRCDPISGHTALYWYRQSLGQGPEFLIYFQGTGAADDSGLPNDRFFAVRPEGSVSTLKIQRTERGDSAVYLCASSLDQTGWRSGELFFGEGSRLTVL.

This chain connects TRBV5-4 to TRBJ2-3, with 10 bases fitting TRBD2. This CDR3 has 13 residues. With 7 bases clipped from V and 4 bases from J, the junction kept 3 bases outside the gene matches. The germline V gene has CDR1 SGHNT and CDR2 YYREEE (reference sequence). CDR3 sequence reads: CASRSGRSDTQYF. CDR3 bases: TGTGCCAGCCGTAGCGGGAGGTCAGATACGCAGTATTTT.

The V call is TRBV6-6, the J call TRBJ1-5, with 7 bases aligning to TRBD1. CDR1 and CDR2 (germline): MNHNY, SVGAGI (reference sequence). V shed 6 bases, J shed 7 bases, and the junction held 9 bases outside the gene matches. This CDR3 comprises 14 residues. The CDR3 bases are TGTGCCAGCAGCTCTGACAGGGTCGGGCAGCCCCAGCATTTT. This codes for CASSSDRVGQPQHF.

The rearrangement links TRBV9 to TRBJ2-2, with 12 bases matching TRBD2. With V trimmed by 2 bases and J by 3 bases, 2 bases remained unmatched. Germline CDR1 and CDR2: SGDLS and YYNGEE. The CDR3 spans 16 residues. CDR3 protein: CASSVRLAGDTGELFF. The CDR3 DNA is TGTGCCAGCAGCGTCCGACTAGCGGGGGACACCGGGGAGCTGTTTTTT.

This clone was seen more than once but under ten times. V is TRBV9 and J is TRBJ2-3, with 11 bases identical to TRBD2. CDR1 SGDLS and CDR2 YYNGEE come from the germline V gene. Losses at the gene ends were 7 bases for V and 2 bases for J; bases not matched to a gene: 12. There are 17 residues in the CDR3. The CDR3 reads CASRAQPSGGTTDTQYF. CDR3 nucleotide sequence: TGTGCCAGCCGCGCCCAGCCTAGCGGGGGGACCACAGATACGCAGTATTTT.

The rearrangement uses TRBV30 and TRBJ1-2; 7 positions agree with TRBD1. Trimming cost V 1 base and J 7 bases; bases outside gene matches: 6. Germline values: CDR1 GTSNPN, CDR2 SVGIG (reference sequence). The CDR3 has 13 residues. The CDR3 region is CAWSALDRRGYTF. The CDR3 DNA reads as TGTGCCTGGAGTGCTTTGGACAGGCGTGGCTACACCTTC.

J is TRBJ2-3 and V is TRBV5-6; TRBD2 aligns across 7 bases. Germline CDR1 is SGHDT and CDR2 is YYEEEE. With V trimmed by 5 bases and J by 0 bases, 6 bases remained unmatched. The CDR3 runs to 15 residues. Here the CDR3 DNA reads TGTGCCAGCAGTTCCGGGACTATTAGCACAGATACGCAGTATTTT. Its protein product is CASSSGTISTDTQYF.

This clone was counted between two and nine times. The rearrangement uses TRBV28 and TRBJ1-2; 7 nucleotides match TRBD1. The CDR3 covers 13 residues. V shed 8 bases and J 0 bases; nucleotides not matched to a gene: 3. Germline V lookup: CDR1 MDHEN, CDR2 SYDVKM. CDR3 sequence: CASFRGANYGYTF. CDR3 nucleotides: TGTGCCAGCTTCAGGGGGGCTAACTATGGCTACACCTTC.

The chain uses TRBV27 and TRBJ2-4; 8 bases agree with TRBD1. Germline values: CDR1 MNHEY, CDR2 SMNVEV (reference sequence). The CDR3 sequence is 12 residues long. Losses at the gene ends were 5 bases for V and 12 bases for J; bases not matched to a gene: 6. The CDR3 loop is CASSPGTGHQYF. The CDR3 coding sequence is TGTGCCAGCAGTCCAGGGACAGGTCATCAGTACTTC.

The rearrangement links TRBV6-6 to TRBJ1-3; D gene uncertain. The CDR3 consists of 12 residues. V lost 7 bases, J lost 0 bases, and 4 bases lay in between. Germline V gene sequence: CDR1 MNHNY, CDR2 SVGAGI (reference sequence). DNA for the CDR3: TGTGCCAGCACCAGCTCTGGAAACACCATATATTTT. This sequence encodes CASTSSGNTIYF.

The CDR3 is CASSFSGLAPLHF. The DNA of the CDR3 is TGTGCCAGCAGTTTCAGTGGCTTGGCACCCCTCCACTTT. The J gene is TRBJ1-6, the V gene TRBV27, with D hard to call. With 3 bases removed from V and 11 bases from J, the gap between germline ends came to 11 bases. CDR3 size: 13 residues. From germline, CDR1 is MNHEY and CDR2 SMNVEV (reference sequence).

CDR3 DNA sequence: TGTGCCAGCAGCCCCCGACAGGATTCGGGGGAGCTGTTTTTT. It specifies CASSPRQDSGELFF. The chain is built from TRBV5-5 and TRBJ2-2; TRBD1 might be the D (6 bases). V shed 4 bases and J shed 8 bases, with 15 bases lying between them. Germline V gene sequence: CDR1 SGHKS, CDR2 YYEKEE (reference sequence). The CDR3 contains 14 residues.

This rearrangement joins TRBV7-3 to TRBJ2-7, with D perhaps matching TRBD1 (6 bases). Germline V gene lookup returns CDR1 SGHTA and CDR2 FQGTGA. Trimming took off 3 bases at V and 7 bases at J, with 13 bases between the two ends. CDR3 length: 13 residues. As DNA, the CDR3 is TGTGCCAGCAGCTTGATACAGGGTGAAGAGCAGTACTTC. It is translated as CASSLIQGEEQYF.

This clone was recorded only once. The chain uses TRBV7-2 and TRBJ2-1, with 14 bases aligning to TRBD2. This CDR3 comprises 14 residues. V trimming: 6 bases; J trimming: 7 bases; junction bases outside the gene matches: 2. Germline V lookup: CDR1 SGHTA, CDR2 FQGNSA. The CDR3 DNA reads TGTGCCAGCAGGAGACTAGCGGGAGGGAATGAGCAGTTCTTC. The encoded protein is CASRRLAGGNEQFF.

The chain employs TRBV28 and TRBJ1-5; D is uncertain. Trimming shortened V by 3 bases and J by 5 bases, and 5 bases separated the two germline ends. Germline-derived CDR1 and CDR2 are MDHEN and SYDVKM. The CDR3 runs 12 residues. This CDR3 reads CASSFLYQPQHF. As DNA, the CDR3 is TGTGCCAGCAGTTTCCTCTATCAGCCCCAGCATTTT.

This rearrangement joins TRBV7-3 to TRBJ2-7, with TRBD1 matching over 7 bases. The CDR3 runs to 14 residues. Germline-derived CDR1 and CDR2 are SGHTA and FQGTGA. V gave up 5 bases and J gave up 2 bases; unmatched junction bases: 6. CDR3 in DNA: TGTGCCAGCAGCCCTCGACAGGGCGCCTACGAGCAGTACTTC. As protein: CASSPRQGAYEQYF.

The V and J genes are TRBV7-8 and TRBJ1-2; the D gene is possibly TRBD1 (6 bases). Trimming shortened V by 5 bases and J by 4 bases, and 17 bases separated the two germline ends. Germline V gene lookup returns CDR1 SGHVS and CDR2 FQNEAQ. The CDR3 runs 15 residues. CDR3 DNA: TGTGCCAGCAGCGATATGAGGGGGTCCGGCTATGGCTACACCTTC. This encodes CASSDMRGSGYGYTF.

For the CDR3, the DNA is TGTGCCAGCAGCCCGCAACTTGCGGGGGGCGAGCAGTTCTTC. It codes for CASSPQLAGGEQFF. The chain links TRBV7-9 to TRBJ2-1, with 8 bases that match TRBD2. CDR3 size: 14 residues. Germline loops: CDR1 SEHNR, CDR2 FQNEAQ (reference sequence). J was trimmed by 10 bases and V by 5 bases; bases with no gene match: 10.